The next 5 T cell receptor beta chains were all read from a single sample in a study of vaccination and CD4 T cells after COVID-19. As for treatment: roughly 10-day PBMC culture with coronavirus spike peptide pools or control peptides (ViraFEST assay). Their specific antigens are unknown. The assay that was used to sequence DNA from cultured CD4+ T cells was the Oncomine TCR Beta short-read assay. TCRdb reprocessed the PCR reads with MiXCR, giving one entry per CDR3 protein. The sample carries about 14,000 distinct CDR3 sequences, roughly 27% recorded once. Here the sequenced sample was CD4+ T cells from blood, cultured in vitro, taken before SARS-CoV-2 vaccination. The source of these receptors is a human donor who received a COVID-19 vaccine.

This clonotype was detected a few times. The chain couples TRBV19 to TRBJ2-3; 8 bases are a match to TRBD2. Germline-derived CDR1 and CDR2 are LNHDA and SQIVND (reference sequence). Unmatched junction bases numbered 12, after V lost 3 bases and J lost 4 bases. This CDR3 comprises 17 residues. Written as DNA, the CDR3 is TGTGCCAGTAGTATCCGGACTAGCAGCGAGGGGGCAGATACGCAGTATTTT. It encodes CASSIRTSSEGADTQYF.

The genes are TRBV30 and TRBJ1-6; D might be TRBD1 (6 bases). The CDR3 covers 14 residues. V was shortened by 5 bases and J by 5 bases, with 13 bases between the two germline ends. The germline gives CDR1 GTSNPN, CDR2 SVGIG (reference sequence). CDR3 loop: CAWGGHGNNSPLHF. CDR3 bases: TGTGCCTGGGGGGGCCATGGCAATAATTCACCCCTCCACTTT. The full variable domain, in which reference TRBV30 and TRBJ1-6 provide the parts outside the CDR3, is SQTIHQWPATLVQPVGSPLSLECTVEGTSNPNLYWYRQAAGRGLQLLFYSVGIGQISSEVPQNLSASRPQDRQFILSSKKLLLSDSGFYLCAWGGHGNNSPLHFGNGTRLTVT.

The rearrangement uses TRBV4-1 and TRBJ1-5; possible D gene TRBD1, 6 bases. The CDR3 consists of 15 residues. CDR1 MGHRA and CDR2 YSYEKL come from the germline V gene. V dropped 5 bases and J dropped 1 base, with 12 bases sitting between them. This CDR3 is CASSKQGLSNQPQHF. The CDR3 nucleotides read TGCGCCAGCAGCAAACAGGGATTAAGCAATCAGCCCCAGCATTTT.

A few counts support this clonotype. The chain recombines TRBV27 with TRBJ2-1; D might be TRBD1 (6 bases). The CDR3 contains 14 residues. Germline CDR1 is MNHEY and CDR2 is SMNVEV (reference sequence). V was cut by 6 bases and J by 0 bases, with 9 bases left in between. CDR3 sequence (DNA): TGTGCCAGCAGGCTCAGGGGCTCCTACAATGAGCAGTTCTTC. Its translation is CASRLRGSYNEQFF.

Only a few counts were recorded for this clonotype. Germline and junction disagree at one end, which may indicate a read error. This chain joins TRBV6-2 or TRBV6-3 and TRBJ1-6; a weak D match, TRBD1 (5 bases). Per germline, CDR1 MNHEY and CDR2 SVGEGT. CDR3 length equals 14 residues. This CDR3 is CASSFLQDNSPLHF. CDR3 DNA: TGTGCCAGCAGTTTTCTACAGGATAACTCACCCCTCCACTTT.